This T cell receptor beta chain was sequenced for a study of metastatic and nonmetastatic thyroid tumors. The wider study: Blood and tumor or nodule tissue repertoires from malignant and benign thyroid patients were compared.

Study results and limitations: Within blood and tumor, benign nodules reportedly had significantly lower TCR beta diversity than malignant thyroid tumors did.

Patients were all untreated before their thyroid surgery. In the original processing: It was from CDR3 differences across clinicopathological groups that a distant-metastasis classifier for papillary thyroid cancer was built. TCRdb re-called the PCR reads through MiXCR. The V and J calls, along with clone size, are taken from TCRdb and not from the paper's own processing. The sample records approximately 70,000 clones, about 3.8% being singletons. This clone has ten or more counts. Its antigen remains unknown. Germline CDR1 reads LGHNA; CDR2 reads YNFKEQ. V was cut by 2 bases and J by 0 bases, with 14 bases left in between. CDR3 length: 16 residues.

What was sequenced was blood. This rearrangement joins TRBV4-2 to TRBJ2-7; no firm D call. This receptor was taken from a female donor with papillary thyroid cancer or a benign thyroid nodule (not recorded which). Some clones in this sample may be carry-over from other donors' samples. In nucleotides, the CDR3 is TGTGCCAGCAGCCAAAATGTGGCAGCGAGCTCCTACGAGCAGTACTTC. Its translation is CASSQNVAASSYEQYF.